This T cell receptor (beta chain) was identified in a study of blood T cell repertoires in COVID-19. Study overall: The analysed material was cDNA or gDNA that came from T cells, B-cell-depleted T cells, or PBMCs.

In its sample, this clone was seen a few times. Mismatch with germline at one junction end may stem from a read error. The data were produced by immunoSEQ multiplex PCR, yet TCRdb's version contains in-frame clones alone and is incomplete. The sample includes 130,000 or so clones, roughly 88% of them seen just once. The sample taken for sequencing was peripheral blood. The clonotype comes from a man aged 50 or older with acute or convalescent COVID-19.

The chain's CDR3 is CASRKLTSGRHF. Here the CDR3 DNA reads TGTGCCAGCAGAAAATTGACTAGCGGGAGGCACTTC. The V gene is TRBV6-5, the J gene TRBJ2-7; 13 bases fit TRBD2. The CDR3 is 12 amino acids. The germline V gene has CDR1 MNHEY and CDR2 SVGAGI.